Presented here are 8 T cell receptor beta chains from one specimen sequenced in a study of blood T cell repertoires in COVID-19. Sequencing was performed with immunoSEQ multiplex PCR; in TCRdb, only in-frame clones are kept and a portion is missing. The profile shows 250,000 or so clones, about 87% of them singletons. Sequencing used PBMCs or T cells enriched from blood (not recorded which). The receptors were gathered from a woman aged 25 to 39 with acute COVID-19.

The chain uses TRBV7-3 and TRBJ2-1; 7 bases fit TRBD1. The V segment lost 5 bases and the J segment 0 bases; nucleotides outside the gene matches: 4. Germline CDR1 reads SGHTA; CDR2 reads FQGTGA. This CDR3 spans 15 amino acids. In DNA, the CDR3 is TGTGCCAGCAGCACGACAGGGCTCTCCTACAATGAGCAGTTCTTC. Translated: CASSTTGLSYNEQFF. Full variable domain (outside the CDR3, taken from reference TRBV7-3 and TRBJ2-1): GAGVSQTPSNKVTEKGKYVELRCDPISGHTALYWYRQSLGQGPEFLIYFQGTGAADDSGLPNDRFFAVRPEGSVSTLKIQRTERGDSAVYLCASSTTGLSYNEQFFGPGTRLTVL.

This clone was observed a handful of times. The J gene is TRBJ2-7, the V gene TRBV27; 9 bases line up with TRBD1. V was clipped by 5 bases and J by 2 bases; unmatched bases: 13. Germline V gene lookup returns CDR1 MNHEY and CDR2 SMNVEV (reference sequence). The CDR3 has 17 amino acids. CDR3 sequence reads: CASSHPPPRTGAYEQYF. Written as DNA, the CDR3 is TGTGCCAGCAGTCACCCGCCACCACGGACAGGGGCCTACGAGCAGTACTTC.

This chain joins TRBV7-2 and TRBJ2-1; 10 bases are a match to TRBD2. Losses at the gene ends were 5 bases for V and 4 bases for J; bases not matched to a gene: 5. CDR1 and CDR2 from the germline V gene are SGHTA and FQGNSA. This CDR3 is built from 15 residues. The CDR3 DNA sequence: TGTGCCAGCAGCACTTCTAGCGGGAGTTACAATGAGCAGTTCTTC. Translated, it gives CASSTSSGSYNEQFF.

This clone has just one count. The chain joins TRBV10-3 to TRBJ1-2, with 11 bases matching TRBD1. The CDR3 is 15 amino acids. Germline lookup yields CDR1 ENHRY and CDR2 SYGVKD. Trimming removed 3 bases from V and 5 bases from J; junction bases left unmatched: 5. The CDR3 region is CAISDPGQGGYGYTF. CDR3 DNA sequence: TGTGCCATCAGTGATCCGGGACAGGGGGGATATGGCTACACCTTC.

The gene calls are TRBV27 and TRBJ2-1; D is possibly TRBD2 (6 bases). Per the germline V gene, CDR1 is MNHEY and CDR2 is SMNVEV (reference sequence). The length of the CDR3 is 15 residues. V shed 4 bases and J shed 7 bases, with 17 bases lying between them. CDR3 nucleotide sequence: TGTGCCAGCAGTTGGCCGGGACTCTCATCGAATGAGCAGTTCTTC. It specifies CASSWPGLSSNEQFF.

The chain recombines TRBV5-1 with TRBJ2-1; the match to TRBD2 covers 16 bases. The CDR3 has 20 residues. Unmatched junction bases numbered 21, after V lost 5 bases and J lost 10 bases. Germline CDR1 SGHRS, CDR2 YFSETQ. This chain's CDR3 is CASSYYGTSGLAGGPGEQFF. CDR3 coding DNA: TGCGCCAGCAGTTATTACGGGACGTCGGGACTAGCGGGAGGGCCTGGGGAGCAGTTCTTC.

The J gene is TRBJ2-1, the V gene TRBV21-1; TRBD2 reflects the table's D call only, with no check against the DNA. TRBV21-1 is a pseudogene segment. There are 16 residues in the CDR3. The CDR3 DNA reads TGTGCCAGCAGCAAAGGGCTAGCGGACCCCTACAATGAGCAGTTCTTC. Its translation is CASSKGLADPYNEQFF.

The rearrangement uses TRBV3-1 (or the pseudogene TRBV3-2) and TRBJ2-2, with 10 bases that match TRBD2. After removal of 0 bases from V and 4 bases from J, the junction contained 8 bases not matched to a gene. CDR1 LGHDT and CDR2 YNNKEL come from the germline V gene (reference sequence). The CDR3 covers 18 residues. CDR3 sequence: CASSQEATSGTFTGELFF. The CDR3 DNA reads TGTGCCAGCAGCCAAGAGGCTACTAGCGGGACCTTCACCGGGGAGCTGTTTTTT.